The clone carrying this T cell receptor (beta chain) was detected a few times. The sample originates from a study of shared T cell receptors in the human thymus. The length of the CDR3 is 14 residues. The germline CDR1 and CDR2 sequences are SGHVS and FNYEAQ. V lost 1 base, J lost 7 bases, and 2 bases stayed unmatched. Here immunoSEQ multiplex PCR was the method, and the copy in TCRdb shows in-frame clones only, minus some. This sample carries hundreds of thousands of clones, 78% of them seen once, and the ten largest clones take roughly 0.013%. This same sample was also part of a study on human thymus T cells. Per that study: Related research described strongly overlapping thymic repertoires in unrelated people.

J is TRBJ1-4 and V is TRBV7-6; TRBD1 matches 8 bases. The sequence was collected from a boy younger than two with a congenital heart defect. Sample: thymocytes. CDR3 residues: CASSLEQGVEKLFF. CDR3 coding DNA: TGTGCCAGCAGCTTAGAACAGGGGGTTGAAAAACTGTTTTTT.